This T cell receptor beta chain was documented in a study of cytomegalovirus exposure and HLA in healthy donors. For the study at large: The approximately 120 validation repertoires, a later analysis reported, used the same platform as the roughly 700 repertoires from the first cohort. Broader study findings: The TCR clusters that emerged in the first cohort tended, a later analysis found, to co-occur in the approximately 110 validation repertoires. Among TCR beta chains, those listed as cytomegalovirus-associated numbered roughly 150. Specificity for CMV antigens was confirmed in vitro for three of the CMV-associated chains.

Germline-derived CDR1 and CDR2 are SGHTA and FQGTGA. V shed 2 bases, J shed 3 bases, and the junction held 7 bases outside the gene matches. The CDR3 consists of 15 residues. Concerning this clone itself: Its antigen remains unidentified.

Measured with immunoSEQ multiplex PCR; TCRdb has only the in-frame clones, and not every one. The table lists under 85,000 clones, over 90% of them singletons. This clonotype originated in a man younger than 30 in good health and CMV-seropositive. The sample was PBMCs. The chain combines TRBV7-3 with TRBJ2-7, with TRBD1 matching over 7 bases. The CDR3 here is CASSLVGTENYEQYF. CDR3 nucleotides: TGTGCCAGCAGCTTAGTCGGGACAGAAAACTACGAGCAGTACTTC.